The entry below describes one TCR beta chain. How the authors handled the data: The assay estimated nucleated cells by amplifying reference gene primers. TCRdb's copy holds only in-frame clones and misses some; the assay was immunoSEQ multiplex PCR. V and J calls and clone size are as listed in that table; D and trimming were resolved from the DNA. Of some 200,000 clones listed, around 79% are singletons. The CDR3 runs to 16 residues. J lost 7 bases, V lost 1 base, and 12 bases had no gene match. In germline, CDR1 is LNHNV, CDR2 YYDKDF (reference sequence). The data stem from a study of blood T cell repertoires in COVID-19. Background on the study: From the United States, Italy and Spain came samples of acute and convalescent COVID-19. From T cells, B-cell-depleted T cells, or PBMCs came the material, which was cDNA or gDNA.

The receptor's source is a woman aged 70-85 years with acute or convalescent COVID-19. The specimen sequenced was peripheral blood. The genes are TRBV15 and TRBJ2-5; 7 bases agree with TRBD1. The CDR3 nucleotides are TGTGCCACCAGCAGAGGAAGGGGGCCAGGTATCTCGACCCAGTACTTC. Amino acid sequence: CATSRGRGPGISTQYF. Full variable domain (remainder filled in from reference TRBV15 and TRBJ2-5): DAMVIQNPRYQVTQFGKPVTLSCSQTLNHNVMYWYQQKSSQAPKLLFHYYDKDFNNEADTPDNFQSRRPNTSFCFLDIRSPGLGDTAMYLCATSRGRGPGISTQYFGPGTRLLVL.